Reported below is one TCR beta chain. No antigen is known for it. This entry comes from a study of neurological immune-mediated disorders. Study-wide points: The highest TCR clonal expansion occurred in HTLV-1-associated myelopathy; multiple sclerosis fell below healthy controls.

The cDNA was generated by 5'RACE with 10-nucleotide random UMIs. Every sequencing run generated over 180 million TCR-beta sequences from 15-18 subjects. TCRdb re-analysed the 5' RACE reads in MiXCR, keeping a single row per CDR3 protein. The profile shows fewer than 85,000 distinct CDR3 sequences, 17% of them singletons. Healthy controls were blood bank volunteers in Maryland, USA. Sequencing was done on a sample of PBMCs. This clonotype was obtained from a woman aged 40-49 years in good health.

CDR3 nucleotide sequence: TGTGCCAGCAAAGCGGGTCTGCATGCCTATCAAGAGACCCAGTACTTC. Translated, it gives CASKAGLHAYQETQYF. The chain is built from TRBV28 and TRBJ2-5; TRBD2 might be the D (6 bases). The CDR3 is 16 amino acids. V lost 7 bases to trimming and J lost 2 bases, with 20 bases between them. Germline assignment: CDR1 MDHEN and CDR2 SYDVKM.